Listed here is a single T cell receptor beta chain. Germline V gene data show CDR1 as SGHRS and CDR2 as YFSETQ. The CDR3 spans 15 residues. Deletions cut 1 base from V and 0 bases from J, with 8 bases between. This table comes from immunoSEQ multiplex PCR, and its TCRdb copy is limited to in-frame clones, with some not included. The data show around 250,000 clones, around 88% seen once. Study members were between about 18 and 95 years old and lived in fewer than 30 US regions. The sample originates from a study of blood T cell repertoires in COVID-19. This TCR came from a woman aged 35 to 49 with acute COVID-19. The sequencing sample was made of PBMCs or T cells enriched from blood (not recorded which). The chain carries TRBV5-1 and TRBJ1-3, with unresolved D. In DNA, the CDR3 is TGCGCCAGCAGCTTGTACGGGGACTCTGGAAACACCATATATTTT. It is translated as CASSLYGDSGNTIYF.